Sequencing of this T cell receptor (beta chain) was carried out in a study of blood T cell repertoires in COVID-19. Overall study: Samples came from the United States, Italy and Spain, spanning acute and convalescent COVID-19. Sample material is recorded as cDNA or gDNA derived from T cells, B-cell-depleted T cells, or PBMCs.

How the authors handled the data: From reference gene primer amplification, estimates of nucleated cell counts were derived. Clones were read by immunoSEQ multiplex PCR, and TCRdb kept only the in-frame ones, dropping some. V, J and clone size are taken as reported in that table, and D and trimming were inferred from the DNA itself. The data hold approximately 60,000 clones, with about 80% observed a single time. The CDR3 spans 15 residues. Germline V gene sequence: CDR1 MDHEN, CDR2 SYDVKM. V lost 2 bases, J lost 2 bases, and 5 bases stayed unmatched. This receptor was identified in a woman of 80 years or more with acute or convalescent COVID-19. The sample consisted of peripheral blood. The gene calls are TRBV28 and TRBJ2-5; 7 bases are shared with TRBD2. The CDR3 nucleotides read TGTGCCAGCAGTTTACAAGCGGGAAAGCAAGAGACCCAGTACTTC. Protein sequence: CASSLQAGKQETQYF.